Listed below are T cell receptor beta chains from one sample, sequenced in a study of T cell responses to AZD1222 COVID-19 vaccine. Sequencing used immunoSEQ multiplex PCR; TCRdb keeps in-frame clones, though not all of them. The data hold 87,000 or so clones, with 85% to 90% observed a single time. The sample here was peripheral blood, taken on day 0 of AZD1222 vaccination. The receptors stem from an adult in good health. Each CDR3 is given with its conserved first and last residue. A D gene is named only where the DNA matches it firmly. For some rows the clone size is stated as once, few or many, or as a class when expanded; others skip it.

>TRBD1|TRBJ2-7|TRBV27|.
CASSLSWGGTGTYEQYF
TGTGCCAGCAGTTTAAGTTGGGGCGGGACAGGGACGTACGAGCAGTACTTC
>.|TRBJ1-2|TRBV19|.
CASMGGPYGYTF
TGTGCCAGTATGGGGGGGCCGTATGGCTACACCTTC
>.|TRBJ2-7|TRBV18|.
CASSPGHSSYEQYF
TGTGCCAGCTCACCCGGGCACAGCTCCTACGAGCAGTACTTC
>.|TRBJ2-1|TRBV24-1|.
CATSDWFGVNEQFF
TGTGCCACCAGTGATTGGTTTGGGGTCAATGAGCAGTTCTTC
>.|TRBJ2-5|TRBV5-1|once
CASSLFSQETQYF
TGCGCCAGCAGCTTGTTCAGCCAAGAGACCCAGTACTTC
>TRBD1|TRBJ1-5|TRBV5-6|.
CASRLCRDRINQPQHF
TGTGCCAGCAGACTTTGCCGGGACAGGATAAATCAGCCCCAGCATTTT
>.|TRBJ1-4|TRBV7-9|.
CASTGGEGRGPKLFF
TGTGCCAGCACCGGAGGAGAGGGTCGCGGTCCTAAACTGTTTTTT
>.|TRBJ1-1|TRBV29-1|.
CSVASRTEAFF
TGCAGCGTTGCCTCTAGGACTGAAGCTTTCTTT
>TRBD2|TRBJ2-2|TRBV5-4|.
CASSLDLAGVTANTGELFF
TGTGCCAGCAGCTTGGATCTAGCGGGGGTAACAGCGAACACCGGGGAGCTGTTTTTT
>TRBD1|TRBJ2-5|TRBV28|.
CASRPTQGSETQYF
TGTGCCAGCAGACCTACACAGGGGAGTGAGACCCAGTACTTC
>.|TRBJ1-2|TRBV19|.
CASSIGAAWDGYTF
TGTGCCAGTAGTATAGGCGCGGCCTGGGATGGCTACACCTTC
>.|TRBJ2-1|TRBV11-3|.
CASSFTSFGEQFF
TGTGCCAGCAGCTTTACTAGCTTCGGTGAGCAGTTCTTC
>TRBD1|TRBJ1-1|TRBV30|.
CAWSLRRDRGRTEAFF
TGTGCCTGGAGCCTCCGGAGGGACAGGGGGCGAACTGAAGCTTTCTTT
>TRBD1|TRBJ2-7|TRBV2|once
CASSVGQGPYEQYF
TGTGCCAGCAGTGTAGGACAGGGACCCTACGAGCAGTACTTC
>.|TRBJ2-5|TRBV2|.
CASSQVEGETQYF
TGTGCCAGCTCCCAGGTCGAGGGAGAGACCCAGTACTTC
>.|TRBJ1-2|TRBV19|.
CASSIGGALYGYTF
TGTGCCAGTAGTATTGGAGGGGCGCTCTATGGCTACACCTTC
>.|TRBJ1-2|TRBV10-3|.
CAISESRELYGYTF
TGTGCCATCAGTGAGTCCAGGGAGCTTTATGGCTACACCTTC
>.|TRBJ2-7|TRBV5-4|.
CASSLAGLHYEQYF
TGTGCCAGCAGCTTGGCGGGACTTCACTACGAGCAGTACTTC
>TRBD2|TRBJ2-3|TRBV5-1|.
CASSGTSLSTDTQYF
TGCGCCAGCAGCGGGACTAGCCTTAGCACAGATACGCAGTATTTT
>.|TRBJ2-7|TRBV27|.
CASSLGLVGEQYF
TGTGCCAGCAGCCTGGGACTCGTCGGCGAGCAGTACTTC
>TRBD1|TRBJ1-4|TRBV16|.
CASSQSPGGSEKLFF
TGTGCCAGCAGCCAATCGCCAGGGGGCAGTGAAAAACTGTTTTTT
>TRBD1|TRBJ1-1|TRBV7-3|.
CASSLLSGRGLDTEAFF
TGTGCCAGCAGCTTACTATCGGGGAGGGGGCTTGACACTGAAGCTTTCTTT
>TRBD1|TRBJ1-2|TRBV6-2/TRBV6-3|.
CASSYGMTGDGYTF
TGTGCCAGCAGTTACGGAATGACAGGGGATGGCTACACCTTC
>.|TRBJ1-6|TRBV2|.
CASSAQSGSPLHF
TGTGCCAGCAGTGCGCAGAGTGGGTCACCCCTCCACTTT
>.|TRBJ1-1|TRBV3-1/TRBV3-2|.
CASSQGVDTEAFF
TGTGCCAGCAGCCAAGGGGTTGACACTGAAGCTTTCTTT
>TRBD1|TRBJ1-4|TRBV19|once
CASSTSRTGGEKLFF
TGTGCCAGTAGTACCTCGCGGACAGGGGGAGAAAAACTGTTTTTT
>.|TRBJ2-7|TRBV28|.
CASGRNGPYEQYF
TGTGCCAGCGGGAGAAACGGCCCCTACGAGCAGTACTTC
>TRBD1|TRBJ1-5|TRBV19|once
CASSTRDRGYSNQPQHF
TGTGCCAGTAGTACTAGGGACAGGGGCTACAGCAATCAGCCCCAGCATTTT